This T cell receptor (beta chain) was retrieved from a study of tumor and adjacent non-tumor tissue in lung cancer. The wider study: Patients comprised about a dozen adenocarcinoma, a couple of squamous cell carcinoma and 1 small cell lung cancer.

This clonotype was detected only a few times. Three rounds of nested PCR, following a modified ARM-PCR protocol, produced the TCRbeta library. MiXCR, applied by TCRdb to the multiplex PCR reads, yields one record per CDR3 protein. The table lists about 85,000 distinct CDR3 sequences, about 66% of them singletons, with approximately 15% in the top ten. RNA was extracted from bulk tissue without any cell sorting. Donors were chemotherapy-naive, newly diagnosed lung cancer surgical patients in China, August–late 2014. The CDR3 length is 15 residues. V lost 7 bases and J lost 6; bases outside the gene matches: 9. Germline loops: CDR1 SNHLY, CDR2 FYNNEI.

The V call is TRBV2, the J call TRBJ2-3; 11 positions agree with TRBD1. The sample comprised lung tumor tissue. The origin of this receptor is a man between 65 and 85 years old with non-small cell lung cancer. The CDR3 DNA sequence: TGTGCCAGCATCCCGGACAGGGGGCGCTGGGATACGCAGTATTTT. The encoded protein is CASIPDRGRWDTQYF.